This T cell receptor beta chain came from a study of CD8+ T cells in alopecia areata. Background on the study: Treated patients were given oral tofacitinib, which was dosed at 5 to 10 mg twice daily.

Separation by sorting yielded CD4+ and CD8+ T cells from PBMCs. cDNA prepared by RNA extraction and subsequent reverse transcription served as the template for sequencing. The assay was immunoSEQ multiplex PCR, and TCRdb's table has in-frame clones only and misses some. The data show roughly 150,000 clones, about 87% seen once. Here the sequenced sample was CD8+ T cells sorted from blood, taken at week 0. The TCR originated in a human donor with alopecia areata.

The CDR3 sequence is CASSSGTGVGGELFF. In DNA, the CDR3 is TGTGCCAGCAGCTCCGGGACAGGGGTTGGCGGGGAGCTGTTTTTT. This chain uses TRBV7-9 with TRBJ2-2; 10 nucleotides align to TRBD1. Germline V gives CDR1 SEHNR, CDR2 FQNEAQ (reference sequence). J gave up 7 bases and V 4 bases, and 6 bases lay outside the gene matches. The CDR3 runs 15 residues. The full variable domain, in which reference TRBV7-9 and TRBJ2-2 provide the parts outside the CDR3, is DTGVSQNPRHKITKRGQNVTFRCDPISEHNRLYWYRQTLGQGPEFLTYFQNEAQLEKSRLLSDRFSAERPKGSFSTLEIQRTEQGDSAMYLCASSSGTGVGGELFFGEGSRLTVL.